Listed here are 28 T cell receptor beta chains from one sample, sequenced in a study of blood T cell repertoires in COVID-19. Sequencing used immunoSEQ multiplex PCR; TCRdb keeps in-frame clones, though not all of them. This table holds 440,000 or so clones, approximately 91% found once. Sequenced input: peripheral blood. The receptors stem from a woman between 40 and 50 years old with COVID-19, enrolled during active disease.

The chain joins TRBV7-2 to TRBJ2-7, with 12 bases that match TRBD2. J lost 2 bases, V lost 5 bases, and 4 bases had no gene match. The germline gives CDR1 SGHTA, CDR2 FQGNSA. The CDR3 loop spans 15 amino acids. CDR3 protein: CASSGLAGPPYEQYF. The CDR3 DNA reads as TGTGCCAGCAGCGGACTAGCGGGACCGCCCTACGAGCAGTACTTC.

The gene calls are TRBV7-2 and TRBJ1-1, with D unclear. Germline V lookup: CDR1 SGHTA, CDR2 FQGNSA. V lost 5 bases and J 7 bases, leaving 14 bases between the germline ends. This CDR3 has 13 residues. As DNA, the CDR3 is TGTGCCAGCAGCCTCCTCGAGTACCGTGAAGCTTTCTTT. It is translated as CASSLLEYREAFF.

The chain uses TRBV29-1 and TRBJ1-2, with 10 positions matching TRBD1. The germline V gene encodes CDR1 SQVTM and CDR2 ANQGSEA. The V gene end was trimmed by 2 bases and the J gene end by 6 bases; junction bases not matched to a gene: 9. The CDR3 is 15 amino acids. The CDR3, as DNA: TGCAGCGTTGAAAGAGCGGACAGGGGGGGGAATGGCTACACCTTC. Translating it yields CSVERADRGGNGYTF.

The chain is built from TRBV5-4 and TRBJ2-7; 7 positions agree with TRBD1. Germline loops: CDR1 SGHNT, CDR2 YYREEE (reference sequence). Trimming took 4 bases from V and 1 from J; bases not matched to a gene: 5. This CDR3 has 14 residues. The CDR3 loop reads CASSARQGSYEQYF. DNA of the CDR3: TGTGCCAGCAGCGCTCGACAGGGTTCCTACGAGCAGTACTTC.

The chain couples TRBV28 to TRBJ1-2; 7 bases agree with TRBD1. This CDR3 has 14 residues. V lost 4 bases to trimming and J lost 3 bases; unmatched junction nucleotides: 5. Germline V CDR1 and CDR2: MDHEN, SYDVKM. The CDR3 bases are TGTGCCAGCAGTTCGACAGGGACGGACTATGGCTACACCTTC. Translated: CASSSTGTDYGYTF.

The chain is built from TRBV6-2 or TRBV6-3 and TRBJ1-5; tentatively, D is TRBD1 (6 bases). The CDR3 totals 13 residues. CDR1 is MNHEY and CDR2 is SVGEGT in the germline V gene. V gave up 4 bases and J gave up 4 bases, with 8 bases separating them. The CDR3 DNA sequence: TGTGCCAGCAGTTCCGACAGGAATCAGCCCCAGCATTTT. Protein sequence: CASSSDRNQPQHF.

V gene TRBV7-2 combines with J gene TRBJ2-1, with TRBD2 matching over 11 bases. Losses at the gene ends were 5 bases for V and 9 bases for J; bases not matched to a gene: 6. The CDR3 consists of 14 residues. Germline V gene lookup returns CDR1 SGHTA and CDR2 FQGNSA. CDR3 residues: CASSPTSGISEQFF. The CDR3 DNA sequence: TGTGCCAGCAGCCCGACTAGCGGGATTAGTGAGCAGTTCTTC.

The chain joins TRBV7-2 to TRBJ2-7, with 9 bases fitting TRBD2. After removal of 5 bases from V and 2 bases from J, the junction contained 7 bases not matched to a gene. Germline CDR1 reads SGHTA; CDR2 reads FQGNSA. CDR3 length: 15 amino acids. This CDR3 reads CASSPLASGTYEQYF. CDR3 nucleotide sequence: TGTGCCAGCAGCCCCCTGGCTAGCGGGACCTACGAGCAGTACTTC.

The V call is TRBV19, the J call TRBJ2-7; 8 bases line up with TRBD2. CDR3 length equals 12 residues. Germline values: CDR1 LNHDA, CDR2 SQIVND (reference sequence). V shed 7 bases, J shed 5 bases, and the junction held 4 bases outside the gene matches. CDR3 coding DNA: TGTGCCAGTACCCCCGGGGGGGACGAGCAGTACTTC. It yields the protein CASTPGGDEQYF.

The chain links TRBV27 to TRBJ1-2, with 11 bases that match TRBD1. This CDR3 spans 15 amino acids. Losses at the gene ends were 5 bases for V and 7 bases for J; bases not matched to a gene: 9. The V gene's germline CDR1 is MNHEY and CDR2 SMNVEV (reference sequence). CDR3: CASSTEGQGAGGYTF. The CDR3 DNA sequence: TGTGCCAGCAGTACCGAAGGACAGGGGGCCGGTGGCTACACCTTC.

The V and J genes are TRBV7-2 and TRBJ2-5; D is undetermined. CDR3 length: 13 amino acids. Per the germline V gene, CDR1 is SGHTA and CDR2 is FQGNSA. Deletions cut 1 base from V and 7 bases from J, with 10 bases between. The CDR3 nucleotides read TGTGCCAGCAGCTTAGGGGCCCCCGGGACCCAGTACTTC. This codes for CASSLGAPGTQYF.

This clone occurred once. The J gene is TRBJ2-7, the V gene TRBV5-4; TRBD1 matches at 8 bases. Germline lookup yields CDR1 SGHNT and CDR2 YYREEE (reference sequence). The CDR3 consists of 14 residues. The V and J ends lost 4 bases and 4 bases, in that order; junction bases with no gene match: 7. CDR3 nucleotide sequence: TGTGCCAGCAGCACGGCGGGACAGGCTTACGAGCAGTACTTC. This translates into CASSTAGQAYEQYF.

This clone showed up just a few times. The chain employs TRBV6-2 or TRBV6-3 and TRBJ2-1; D unresolved. The V and J ends lost 2 bases and 3 bases respectively, with 8 bases between them. The CDR3 is made up of 14 amino acids. The germline V gene has CDR1 MNHEY and CDR2 SVGEGT. The chain's CDR3 is CASSYLTDYNEQFF. DNA for the CDR3: TGTGCCAGCAGTTACCTAACAGACTACAATGAGCAGTTCTTC.

The J gene is TRBJ1-6, the V gene TRBV27; the D is unclear. Looked up from germline, CDR1 is MNHEY and CDR2 is SMNVEV (reference sequence). The CDR3 extends over 14 amino acids. Trimming left V 2 bases short and J 9 bases short, with 11 bases between. The CDR3 DNA reads TGTGCCAGCAGTTTAAGACACTCTGGTTCACCCCTCCACTTT. This codes for CASSLRHSGSPLHF.

This chain uses TRBV7-9 with TRBJ1-1; TRBD1 aligns across 8 bases. The V and J ends lost 5 bases and 1 base, in that order; junction bases with no gene match: 3. This CDR3 comprises 14 residues. Germline CDR1 SEHNR, CDR2 FQNEAQ (reference sequence). CDR3 region: CASSVRGPNTEAFF. The CDR3 region has the DNA TGTGCCAGCAGCGTCAGGGGGCCGAACACTGAAGCTTTCTTT.

The gene calls are TRBV10-3 and TRBJ1-2, with 12 bases matching TRBD1. Germline-derived CDR1 and CDR2 are ENHRY and SYGVKD. The V and J ends lost 4 bases and 8 bases, in that order; junction bases with no gene match: 8. This CDR3 contains 15 residues. The CDR3 DNA reads as TGTGCCATCAGTGGAGGGGACAGGGGGCACAAAGGCTACACCTTC. It translates to CAISGGDRGHKGYTF.

This sequence joins TRBV7-6 and TRBJ2-3; D not resolved. The V end lost 6 bases, the J end lost 2 bases, and 15 bases lay between the germline ends. The CDR3 is made up of 15 amino acids. Germline V gene data show CDR1 as SGHVS and CDR2 as FNYEAQ. The CDR3 reads CASRRAPGATDTQYF. As DNA, the CDR3 is TGTGCCAGCAGACGAGCCCCAGGCGCCACAGATACGCAGTATTTT. The variable domain in full, completed from reference TRBV7-6 and TRBJ2-3, reads GAGVSQSPRYKVTKRGQDVALRCDPISGHVSLYWYRQALGQGPEFLTYFNYEAQQDKSGLPNDRFSAERPEGSISTLTIQRTEQRDSAMYRCASRRAPGATDTQYFGPGTRLTVL.

The chain employs TRBV29-1 and TRBJ2-1; the match to TRBD1 covers 9 bases. In germline, CDR1 is SQVTM, CDR2 ANQGSEA. This CDR3 is 13 amino acids long. Written as DNA, the CDR3 is TGCAGTCACGACAGGGGGGGGAGAAGTGAGCAGTTCTTC. Translation gives CSHDRGGRSEQFF.

This clone came up once. This chain uses TRBV29-1 with TRBJ2-1, with a tentative D call TRBD2 (5 bases). Trimming removed 3 bases at V and 0 bases at J, with 12 bases between. The V gene's germline CDR1 is SQVTM and CDR2 ANQGSEA. The CDR3 spans 15 residues. This chain's CDR3 is CSVEGSGSSYNEQFF. CDR3 bases: TGCAGCGTTGAGGGCAGTGGGAGCTCCTACAATGAGCAGTTCTTC.

In DNA form, the CDR3 reads TGCGCCAGCAGCCGCCGAGGAGGGACAGTCTTAGGGGACACCGGGGAGCTGTTTTTT. Encoded protein: CASSRRGGTVLGDTGELFF. The chain joins TRBV4-3 to TRBJ2-2; D possibly corresponds to TRBD1 (7 bases). Trimming left V 4 bases short and J 3 bases short, with 24 bases between. Germline loops: CDR1 LGHNA, CDR2 YSLEER. The CDR3 contains 19 residues.

This clone was picked up a small number of times. The gene calls are TRBV5-1 and TRBJ2-2; no clear D. CDR3 length equals 12 residues. The germline V gene has CDR1 SGHRS and CDR2 YFSETQ. V shed 2 bases and J shed 7 bases, with 6 bases lying between them. CDR3 loop: CASSFPNGELFF. The CDR3, as DNA: TGCGCCAGCAGCTTCCCAAACGGGGAGCTGTTTTTT.

This clone was counted a few times. The rearrangement joins TRBV6-6 to TRBJ2-2; D gene unclear. V was clipped by 8 bases and J by 3 bases, with 4 bases between them. The CDR3 runs 11 residues. Germline CDR1 MNHNY, CDR2 SVGAGI (reference sequence). CDR3 sequence (DNA): TGTGCCAGCCGCGACACCGGGGAGCTGTTTTTT. It encodes CASRDTGELFF.

This clone was detected only once. V usage is TRBV13 and J usage is TRBJ2-2; D is ambiguous. V lost 0 bases to trimming and J lost 0 bases, with 14 bases between them. Germline CDR1 and CDR2: PRHDT and FYEKMQ (reference sequence). The CDR3 contains 18 residues. CDR3 in DNA: TGTGCCAGCAGCTTAGGCCACACCATTGGCCCGAACACCGGGGAGCTGTTTTTT. As protein: CASSLGHTIGPNTGELFF. The full variable domain, its missing parts supplied by reference TRBV13 and TRBJ2-2, is AAGVIQSPRHLIKEKRETATLKCYPIPRHDTVYWYQQGPGQDPQFLISFYEKMQSDKGSIPDRFSAQQFSDYHSELNMSSLELGDSALYFCASSLGHTIGPNTGELFFGEGSRLTVL.

The rearrangement uses TRBV3-1 (or the pseudogene TRBV3-2) and TRBJ1-4, with no clear D. Trimming cost V 0 bases and J 5 bases, with 10 bases left between them. CDR1 and CDR2 (germline): LGHDT, YNNKEL (reference sequence). The CDR3 runs 15 residues. CDR3 DNA: TGTGCCAGCAGCCAAGAAGTTTTCAGGAATGAAAAACTGTTTTTT. Its protein product is CASSQEVFRNEKLFF.

The V gene is TRBV12-3 or TRBV12-4, the J gene TRBJ1-2; D call uncertain. V was pared by 5 bases and J by 8 bases, with 15 bases between. The CDR3 is 13 residues long. The CDR3 sequence is CASSRGRLWGYTF. In DNA form, the CDR3 reads TGTGCCAGCAGTCGCGGTCGCCTATGGGGCTACACCTTC.

The chain carries TRBV5-1 and TRBJ1-6; weak D call: TRBD1 (6 bases). The CDR3 contains 15 residues. Germline CDR1 and CDR2: SGHRS and YFSETQ. V was trimmed by 3 bases and J by 9 bases, leaving 16 bases between them. This CDR3 reads CASSSLGQKGSPLHF. In DNA form, the CDR3 reads TGCGCCAGCAGCTCGTTAGGACAGAAGGGTTCACCCCTCCACTTT.

The count of this clone is one. This rearrangement joins TRBV28 to TRBJ2-1; the match to TRBD2 covers 7 bases. This CDR3 contains 17 residues. Germline CDR1 MDHEN, CDR2 SYDVKM. V was clipped by 7 bases and J by 10 bases; unmatched bases: 22. The CDR3 sequence is CASTIYSGPSPKGEQFF. In nucleotides, the CDR3 is TGTGCCAGCACCATTTATAGCGGGCCCTCGCCTAAGGGAGAGCAGTTCTTC.

This chain connects TRBV9 to TRBJ1-4; D call uncertain. V shed 4 bases and J shed 0 bases, with 16 bases lying between them. Looked up from germline, CDR1 is SGDLS and CDR2 is YYNGEE. The CDR3 consists of 17 residues. The CDR3 loop reads CASSPQRGGSTNEKLFF. The CDR3 bases are TGTGCCAGCAGCCCCCAACGAGGCGGCTCAACTAATGAAAAACTGTTTTTT.